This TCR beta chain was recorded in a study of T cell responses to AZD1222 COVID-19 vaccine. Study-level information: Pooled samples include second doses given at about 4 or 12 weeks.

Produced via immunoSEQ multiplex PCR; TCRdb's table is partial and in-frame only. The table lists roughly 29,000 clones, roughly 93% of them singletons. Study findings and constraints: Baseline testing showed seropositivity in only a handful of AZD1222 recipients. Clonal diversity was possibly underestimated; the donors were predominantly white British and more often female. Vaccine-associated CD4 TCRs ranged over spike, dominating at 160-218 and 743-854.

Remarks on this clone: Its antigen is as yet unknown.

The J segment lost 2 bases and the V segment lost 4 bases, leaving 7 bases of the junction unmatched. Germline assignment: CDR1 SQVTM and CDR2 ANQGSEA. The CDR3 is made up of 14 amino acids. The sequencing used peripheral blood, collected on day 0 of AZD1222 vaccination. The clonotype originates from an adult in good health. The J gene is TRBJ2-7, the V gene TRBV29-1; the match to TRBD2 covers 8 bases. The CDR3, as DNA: TGCAGCGTTGTATCAGCGGGAGCAACCTACGAGCAGTACTTC. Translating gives CSVVSAGATYEQYF.